Sequencing of this TCR beta chain was carried out in a study of shared clonotypes between healthy human individuals. A remark on this clone: Its cognate antigen is unknown.

Study donors comprised healthy, HIV-negative adults devoid of recent acute infection or vaccination. Some clones are missing from TCRdb's copy, which holds only in-frame ones; the method was immunoSEQ multiplex PCR. There are some 660,000 clones in the sample; about three quarters occur only once, and roughly 1.9% lies in the top ten. Germline assignment: CDR1 LNHDA and CDR2 SQIVND (reference sequence). The CDR3 sequence is 14 residues long. V trimming: 1 base; J trimming: 11 bases; junction bases outside the gene matches: 8. Study-wide findings and caveats: Memory subsets generally showed lower estimated richness than naive subsets.

V and J are TRBV19 and TRBJ1-1; 9 nucleotides align to TRBD1. The sequencing sample was made of memory CD4+ T cells sorted from blood. Subset given: CD45RA-negative fraction. The sequence was obtained from a woman in her twenties or thirties in good health. The CDR3 sequence is CASSIAPQGARAFF. The CDR3 DNA sequence: TGTGCCAGTAGTATAGCTCCACAGGGGGCGCGGGCTTTCTTT. Looking up the rest from reference TRBV19 and TRBJ1-1 gives the full variable domain: DGGITQSPKYLFRKEGQNVTLSCEQNLNHDAMYWYRQDPGQGLRLIYYSQIVNDFQKGDIAEGYSVSREKKESFPLTVTSAQKNPTAFYLCASSIAPQGARAFFGQGTRLTVV.